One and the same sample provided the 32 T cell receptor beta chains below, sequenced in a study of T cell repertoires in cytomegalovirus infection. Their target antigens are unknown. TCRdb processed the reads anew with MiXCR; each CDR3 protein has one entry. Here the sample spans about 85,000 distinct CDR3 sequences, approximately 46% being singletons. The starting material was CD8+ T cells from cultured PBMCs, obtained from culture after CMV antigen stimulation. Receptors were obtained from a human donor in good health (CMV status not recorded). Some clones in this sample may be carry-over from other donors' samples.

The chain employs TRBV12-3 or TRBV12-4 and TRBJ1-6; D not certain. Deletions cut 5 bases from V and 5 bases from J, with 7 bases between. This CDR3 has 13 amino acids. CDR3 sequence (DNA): TGTGCCAGCAGTAACACGAATAATTCACCCCTCCACTTT. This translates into CASSNTNNSPLHF.

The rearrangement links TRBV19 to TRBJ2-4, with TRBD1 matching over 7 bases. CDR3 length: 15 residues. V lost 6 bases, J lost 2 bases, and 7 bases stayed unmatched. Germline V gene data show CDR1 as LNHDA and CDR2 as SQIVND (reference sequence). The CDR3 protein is CASRDRLTPKNIQYF. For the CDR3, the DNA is TGTGCCAGTAGGGACAGGCTCACCCCCAAAAACATTCAGTACTTC. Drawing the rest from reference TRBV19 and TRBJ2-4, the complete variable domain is DGGITQSPKYLFRKEGQNVTLSCEQNLNHDAMYWYRQDPGQGLRLIYYSQIVNDFQKGDIAEGYSVSREKKESFPLTVTSAQKNPTAFYLCASRDRLTPKNIQYFGAGTRLSVL.

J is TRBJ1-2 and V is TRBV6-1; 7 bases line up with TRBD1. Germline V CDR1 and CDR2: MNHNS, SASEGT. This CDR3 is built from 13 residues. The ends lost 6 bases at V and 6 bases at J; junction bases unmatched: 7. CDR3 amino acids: CASSQGQFHGYTF. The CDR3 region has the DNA TGTGCCAGCAGCCAGGGACAGTTCCATGGCTACACCTTC.

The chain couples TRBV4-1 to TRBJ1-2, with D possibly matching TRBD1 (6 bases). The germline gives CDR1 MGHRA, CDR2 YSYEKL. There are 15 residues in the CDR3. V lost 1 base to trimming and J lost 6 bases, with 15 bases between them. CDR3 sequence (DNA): TGCGCCAGCAGCCAAGCGCCGGGGGCGTCTGATGGCTACACCTTC. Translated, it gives CASSQAPGASDGYTF.

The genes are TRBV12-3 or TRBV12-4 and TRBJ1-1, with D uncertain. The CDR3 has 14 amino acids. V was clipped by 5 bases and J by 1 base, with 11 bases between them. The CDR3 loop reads CASSRSASNTEAFF. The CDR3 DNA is TGTGCCAGCAGTCGATCGGCCTCGAACACTGAAGCTTTCTTT.

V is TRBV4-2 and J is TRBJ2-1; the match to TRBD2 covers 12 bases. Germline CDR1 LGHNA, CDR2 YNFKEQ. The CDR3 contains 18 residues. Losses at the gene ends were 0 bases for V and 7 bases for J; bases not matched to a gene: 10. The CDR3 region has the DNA TGTGCCAGCAGCCAAGACCTAGCGGGAGGGCCCTCGGGAAATGAGCAGTTCTTC. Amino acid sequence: CASSQDLAGGPSGNEQFF.

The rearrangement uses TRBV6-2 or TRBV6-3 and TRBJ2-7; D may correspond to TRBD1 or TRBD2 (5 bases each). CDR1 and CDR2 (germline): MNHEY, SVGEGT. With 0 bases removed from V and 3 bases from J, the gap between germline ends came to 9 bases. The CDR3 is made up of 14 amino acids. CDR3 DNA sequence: TGTGCCAGCAGTTACTCGATGGGACGCTACGAGCAGTACTTC. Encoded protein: CASSYSMGRYEQYF.

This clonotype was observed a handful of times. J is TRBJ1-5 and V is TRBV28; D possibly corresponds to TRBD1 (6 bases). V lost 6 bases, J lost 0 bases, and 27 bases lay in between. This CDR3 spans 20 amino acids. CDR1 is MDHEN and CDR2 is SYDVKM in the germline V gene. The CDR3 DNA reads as TGTGCCAGCAGACCGACTCGGACAGAGGCCCACTATAATAGCAATCAGCCCCAGCATTTT. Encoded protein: CASRPTRTEAHYNSNQPQHF.

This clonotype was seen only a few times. CDR3 DNA sequence: TGTGCCAGCAGCGACGGCAGGGTCCGCAATCAGCCCCAGCATTTT. Translated: CASSDGRVRNQPQHF. The V and J genes are TRBV7-6 and TRBJ1-5; D is perhaps TRBD1 (5 bases). CDR3 length: 15 amino acids. Trimming removed 5 bases at V and 2 bases at J, with 13 bases between. Germline V gives CDR1 SGHVS, CDR2 FNYEAQ.

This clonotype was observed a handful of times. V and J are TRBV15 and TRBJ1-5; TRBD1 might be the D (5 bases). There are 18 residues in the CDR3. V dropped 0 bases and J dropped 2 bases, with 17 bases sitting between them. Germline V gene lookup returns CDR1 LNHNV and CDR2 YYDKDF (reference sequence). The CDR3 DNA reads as TGTGCCACCAGCAGAGATAGTAATACAGGCGCAGGCAATCAGCCCCAGCATTTT. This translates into CATSRDSNTGAGNQPQHF.

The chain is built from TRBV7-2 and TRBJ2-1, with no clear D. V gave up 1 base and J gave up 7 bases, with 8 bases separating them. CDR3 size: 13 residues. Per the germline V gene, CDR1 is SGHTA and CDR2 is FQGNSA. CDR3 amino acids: CASSLVQRNEQFF. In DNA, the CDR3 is TGTGCCAGCAGCTTAGTACAGCGAAATGAGCAGTTCTTC.

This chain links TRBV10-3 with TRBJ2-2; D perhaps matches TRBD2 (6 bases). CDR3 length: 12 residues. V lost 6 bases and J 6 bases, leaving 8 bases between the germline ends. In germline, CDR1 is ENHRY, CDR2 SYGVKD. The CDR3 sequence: CAIRGTSGELFF. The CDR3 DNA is TGTGCCATCAGGGGGACTTCCGGGGAGCTGTTTTTT.

DNA for the CDR3: TGTGCCAGCAACGGAGGGGTCGGCCCGAATAGGAATGAGCAGTTCTTC. Its protein is CASNGGVGPNRNEQFF. The gene calls are TRBV7-9 and TRBJ2-1, with D maybe TRBD2 (6 bases). CDR3 length equals 16 residues. The germline gives CDR1 SEHNR, CDR2 FQNEAQ (reference sequence). The germline V and J ends were trimmed by 7 bases and 7 bases, with 23 bases remaining between them.

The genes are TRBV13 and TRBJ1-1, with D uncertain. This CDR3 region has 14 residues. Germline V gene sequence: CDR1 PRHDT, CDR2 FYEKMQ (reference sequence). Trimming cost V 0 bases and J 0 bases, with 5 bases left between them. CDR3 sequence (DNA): TGTGCCAGCAGCTTAGGCAATATGAACACTGAAGCTTTCTTT. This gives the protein CASSLGNMNTEAFF.

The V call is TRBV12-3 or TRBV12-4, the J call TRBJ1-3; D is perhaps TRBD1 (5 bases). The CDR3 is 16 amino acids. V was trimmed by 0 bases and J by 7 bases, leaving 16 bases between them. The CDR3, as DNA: TGTGCCAGCAGTTTAGCGCGGGAGGGGATTGCGAACACCATATATTTT. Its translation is CASSLAREGIANTIYF.

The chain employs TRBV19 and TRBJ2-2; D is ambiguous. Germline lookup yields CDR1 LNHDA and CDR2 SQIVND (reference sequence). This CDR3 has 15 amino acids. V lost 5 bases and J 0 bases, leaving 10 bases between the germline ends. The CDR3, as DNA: TGTGCCAGTAGTTTCGCGGATTCGAACACCGGGGAGCTGTTTTTT. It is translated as CASSFADSNTGELFF.

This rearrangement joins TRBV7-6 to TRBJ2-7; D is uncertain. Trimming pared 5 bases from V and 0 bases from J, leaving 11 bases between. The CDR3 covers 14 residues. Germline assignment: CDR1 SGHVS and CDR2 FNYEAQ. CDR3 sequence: CASSPDLLSYEQYF. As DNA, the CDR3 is TGTGCCAGCAGCCCCGACCTTCTCTCCTACGAGCAGTACTTC. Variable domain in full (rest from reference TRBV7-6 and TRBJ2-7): GAGVSQSPRYKVTKRGQDVALRCDPISGHVSLYWYRQALGQGPEFLTYFNYEAQQDKSGLPNDRFSAERPEGSISTLTIQRTEQRDSAMYRCASSPDLLSYEQYFGPGTRLTVT.

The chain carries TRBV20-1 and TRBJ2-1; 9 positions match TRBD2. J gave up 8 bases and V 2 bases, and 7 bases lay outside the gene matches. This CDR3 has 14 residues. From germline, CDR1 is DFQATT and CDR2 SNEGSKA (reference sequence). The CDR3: CSARSSGGSYEQFF. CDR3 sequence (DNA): TGCAGTGCTAGATCAAGCGGGGGGTCTTATGAGCAGTTCTTC.

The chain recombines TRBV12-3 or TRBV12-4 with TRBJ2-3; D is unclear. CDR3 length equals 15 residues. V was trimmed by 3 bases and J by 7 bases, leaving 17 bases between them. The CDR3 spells CASSFEALRIYTQYF. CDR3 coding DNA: TGTGCCAGCAGTTTCGAGGCGTTGAGAATTTATACGCAGTATTTT.

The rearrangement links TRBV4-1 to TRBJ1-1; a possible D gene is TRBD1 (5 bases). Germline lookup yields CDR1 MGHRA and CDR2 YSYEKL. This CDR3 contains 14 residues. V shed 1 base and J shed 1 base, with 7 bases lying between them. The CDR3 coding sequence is TGCGCCAGCAGCCAAGTGGGGGAGAACACTGAAGCTTTCTTT. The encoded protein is CASSQVGENTEAFF.

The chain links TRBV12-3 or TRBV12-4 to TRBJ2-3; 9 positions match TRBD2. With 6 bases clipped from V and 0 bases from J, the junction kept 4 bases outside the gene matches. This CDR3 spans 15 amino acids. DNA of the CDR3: TGTGCCAGCAGACCTGGACTAGCGAGCACAGATACGCAGTATTTT. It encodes CASRPGLASTDTQYF.

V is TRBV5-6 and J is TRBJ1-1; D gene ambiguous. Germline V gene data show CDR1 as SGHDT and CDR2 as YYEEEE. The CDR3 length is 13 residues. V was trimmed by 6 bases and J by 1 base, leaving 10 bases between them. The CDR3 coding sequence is TGTGCCAGCACCGCTTTGGGGAACACTGAAGCTTTCTTT. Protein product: CASTALGNTEAFF.

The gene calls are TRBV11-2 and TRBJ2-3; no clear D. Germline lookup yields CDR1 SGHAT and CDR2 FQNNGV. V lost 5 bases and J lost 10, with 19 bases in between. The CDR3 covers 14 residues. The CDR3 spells CASSETLSAEAQYF. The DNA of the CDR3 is TGTGCCAGCAGCGAAACCCTCTCGGCTGAGGCGCAGTATTTT.

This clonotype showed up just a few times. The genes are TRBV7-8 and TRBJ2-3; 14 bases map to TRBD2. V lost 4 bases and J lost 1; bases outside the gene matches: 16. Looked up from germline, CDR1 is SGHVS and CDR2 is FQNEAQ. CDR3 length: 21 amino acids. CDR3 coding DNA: TGTGCCAGCAGCTCTCCCGCGGGGACTAGCGGGAGTTTCTCCCGCACAGATACGCAGTATTTT. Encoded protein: CASSSPAGTSGSFSRTDTQYF. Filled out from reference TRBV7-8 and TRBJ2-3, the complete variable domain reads GAGVSQSPRYKVAKRGQDVALRCDPISGHVSLFWYQQALGQGPEFLTYFQNEAQLDKSGLPSDRFFAERPEGSVSTLKIQRTQQEDSAVYLCASSSPAGTSGSFSRTDTQYFGPGTRLTVL.

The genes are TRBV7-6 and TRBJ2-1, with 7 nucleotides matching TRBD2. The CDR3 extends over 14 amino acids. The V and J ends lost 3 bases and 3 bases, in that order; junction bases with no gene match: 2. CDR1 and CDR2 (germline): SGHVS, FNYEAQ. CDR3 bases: TGTGCCAGCAGCTTTGGCGGGAGCTACAATGAGCAGTTCTTC. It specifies CASSFGGSYNEQFF.

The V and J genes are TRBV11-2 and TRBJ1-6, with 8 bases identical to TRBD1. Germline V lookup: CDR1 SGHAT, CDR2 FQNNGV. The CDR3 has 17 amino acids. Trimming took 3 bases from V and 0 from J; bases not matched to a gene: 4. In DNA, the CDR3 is TGTGCCAGCAGCTTCTGGACAGGGAGCTCCTATAATTCACCCCTCCACTTT. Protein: CASSFWTGSSYNSPLHF.

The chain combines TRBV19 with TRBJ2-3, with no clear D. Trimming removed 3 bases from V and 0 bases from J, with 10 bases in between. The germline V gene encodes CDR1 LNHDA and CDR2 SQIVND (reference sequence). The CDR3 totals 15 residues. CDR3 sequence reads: CASSISARSTDTQYF. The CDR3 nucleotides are TGTGCCAGTAGTATTTCGGCACGTAGCACAGATACGCAGTATTTT.

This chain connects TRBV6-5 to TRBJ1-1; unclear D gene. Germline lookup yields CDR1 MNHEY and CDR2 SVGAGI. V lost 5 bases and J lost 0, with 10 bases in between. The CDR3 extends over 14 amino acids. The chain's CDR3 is CASSQRRVNTEAFF. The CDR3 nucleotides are TGTGCCAGCAGTCAACGAAGAGTGAACACTGAAGCTTTCTTT.

The CDR3 DNA follows: TGTGCCAGCAGCTTAGAACCAGGATCCTACGAGCAGTACTTC. It is translated as CASSLEPGSYEQYF. This rearrangement joins TRBV7-8 to TRBJ2-7; D is unclear. The germline V and J ends were trimmed by 1 base and 1 base, with 8 bases remaining between them. The CDR3 runs to 14 residues. Looked up from germline, CDR1 is SGHVS and CDR2 is FQNEAQ.

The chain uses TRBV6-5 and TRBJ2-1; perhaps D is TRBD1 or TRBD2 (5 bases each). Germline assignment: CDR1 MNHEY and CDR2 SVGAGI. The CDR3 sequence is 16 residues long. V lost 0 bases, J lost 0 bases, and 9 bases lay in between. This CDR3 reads CASSYSGVSSYNEQFF. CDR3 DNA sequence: TGTGCCAGCAGTTACTCGGGGGTGAGCTCCTACAATGAGCAGTTCTTC.

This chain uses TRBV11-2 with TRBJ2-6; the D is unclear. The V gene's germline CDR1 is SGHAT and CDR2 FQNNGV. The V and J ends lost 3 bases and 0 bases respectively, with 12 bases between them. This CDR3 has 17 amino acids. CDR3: CASSLWKSYSGANVLTF. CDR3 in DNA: TGTGCCAGCAGCTTGTGGAAGTCCTACTCTGGGGCCAACGTCCTGACTTTC. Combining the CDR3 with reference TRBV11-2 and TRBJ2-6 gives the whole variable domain EAGVAQSPRYKIIEKRQSVAFWCNPISGHATLYWYQQILGQGPKLLIQFQNNGVVDDSQLPKDRFSAERLKGVDSTLKIQPAKLEDSAVYLCASSLWKSYSGANVLTFGAGSRLTVL.

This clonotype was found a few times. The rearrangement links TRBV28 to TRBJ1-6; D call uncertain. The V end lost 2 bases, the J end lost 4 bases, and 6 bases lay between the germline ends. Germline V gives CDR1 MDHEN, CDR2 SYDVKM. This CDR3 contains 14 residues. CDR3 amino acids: CASSLLSYNSPLHF. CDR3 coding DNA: TGTGCCAGCAGTTTACTCAGTTATAATTCACCCCTCCACTTT.